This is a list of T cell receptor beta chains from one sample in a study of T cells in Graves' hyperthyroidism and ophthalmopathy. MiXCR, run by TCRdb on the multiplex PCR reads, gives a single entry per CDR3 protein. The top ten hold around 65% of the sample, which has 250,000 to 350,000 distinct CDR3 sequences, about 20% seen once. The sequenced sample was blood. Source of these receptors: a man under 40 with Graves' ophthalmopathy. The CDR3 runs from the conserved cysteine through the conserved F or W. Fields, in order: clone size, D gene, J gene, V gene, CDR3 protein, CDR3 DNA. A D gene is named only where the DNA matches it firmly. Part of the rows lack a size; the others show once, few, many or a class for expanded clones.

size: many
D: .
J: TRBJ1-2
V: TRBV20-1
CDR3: CSAPDLAGTHSSYTF
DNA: TGCAGTGCTCCCGATCTGGCCGGGACCCACTCTTCTTACACCTTC

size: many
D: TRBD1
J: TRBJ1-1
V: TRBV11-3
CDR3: CASSLAQGGSTEAFF
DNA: TGTGCCAGCAGCTTAGCCCAAGGGGGCTCGACTGAAGCTTTCTTT

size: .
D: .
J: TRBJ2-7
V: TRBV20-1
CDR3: CSGEEGSSYEQYF
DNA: TGCAGTGGGGAAGAGGGAAGCTCCTACGAGCAGTACTTC

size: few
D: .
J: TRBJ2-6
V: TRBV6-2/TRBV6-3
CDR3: CASKWAGANVLTF
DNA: TGTGCCAGCAAGTGGGCTGGGGCCAACGTCCTGACTTTC

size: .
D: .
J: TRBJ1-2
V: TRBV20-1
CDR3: CSAEVGRVYGYTF
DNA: TGCAGTGCCGAGGTCGGTAGGGTCTATGGCTACACCTTC

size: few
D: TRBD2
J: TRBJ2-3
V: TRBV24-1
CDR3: CATSVPGTSGSDTQYF
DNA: TGTGCCACCAGTGTACCAGGGACTAGCGGGAGTGATACGCAGTATTTT

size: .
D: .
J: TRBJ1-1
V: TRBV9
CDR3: CASSVEVANTEAFF
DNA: TGTGCCAGCAGCGTAGAGGTAGCGAACACTGAAGCTTTCTTT

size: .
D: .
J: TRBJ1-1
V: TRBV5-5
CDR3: CASSYRVATEAFF
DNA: TGTGCCAGCAGCTACAGGGTTGCCACTGAAGCTTTCTTT

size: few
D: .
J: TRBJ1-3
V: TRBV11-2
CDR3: CASSPWTGDTIYF
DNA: TGTGCCAGCAGCCCCTGGACCGGGGACACCATATATTTT

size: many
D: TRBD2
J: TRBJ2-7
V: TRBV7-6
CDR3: CASSYSGLGYEQYF
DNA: TGTGCCAGCAGTTATTCGGGACTAGGCTACGAGCAGTACTTC

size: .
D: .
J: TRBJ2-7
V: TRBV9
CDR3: CASSPSSGVAYEQYF
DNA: TGTGCCAGCAGTCCCTCTTCGGGGGTCGCCTACGAGCAGTACTTC

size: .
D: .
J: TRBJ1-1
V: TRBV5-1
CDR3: CASSLAAGGGDRAFF
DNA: TGCGCCAGCAGCTTGGCCGCGGGGGGGGGTGATCGAGCTTTCTTT

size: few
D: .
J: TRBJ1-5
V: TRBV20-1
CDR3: CSAETGSNQPQHF
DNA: TGCAGTGCTGAGACAGGCAGCAATCAGCCCCAGCATTTT

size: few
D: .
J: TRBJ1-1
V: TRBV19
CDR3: CASSIPGRMNTEAFF
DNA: TGTGCCAGTAGTATTCCGGGCAGGATGAACACTGAAGCTTTCTTT

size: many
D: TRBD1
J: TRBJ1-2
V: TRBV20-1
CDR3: CSARVAGGAPGSYNGYTF
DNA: TGCAGTGCTAGAGTTGCAGGGGGCGCCCCCGGTTCGTATAATGGCTACACCTTC

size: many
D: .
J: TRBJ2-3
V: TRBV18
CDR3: CASSPAGSETDTQYF
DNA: TGTGCCAGCTCACCGGCCGGGTCCGAAACAGATACGCAGTATTTT

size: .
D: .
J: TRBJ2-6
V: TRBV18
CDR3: CASSPSGPVSGANVLTF
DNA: TGTGCCAGCTCACCGAGCGGTCCGGTCTCTGGGGCCAACGTCCTGACTTTC

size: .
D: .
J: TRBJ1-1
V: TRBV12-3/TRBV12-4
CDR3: CASSLAEVAFF
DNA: TGTGCCAGCAGTTTAGCTGAGGTAGCTTTCTTT

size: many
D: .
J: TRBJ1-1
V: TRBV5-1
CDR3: CASSLTWQNTEAFF
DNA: TGCGCCAGCAGCTTGACGTGGCAGAACACTGAAGCTTTCTTT

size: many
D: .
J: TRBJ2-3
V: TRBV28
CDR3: CASSLTTDTQYF
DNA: TGTGCCAGCAGCCTGACCACAGATACGCAGTATTTT

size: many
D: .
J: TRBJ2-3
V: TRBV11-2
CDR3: CASSFLGYTDTQYF
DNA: TGTGCCAGCAGCTTTTTGGGGTATACAGATACGCAGTATTTT

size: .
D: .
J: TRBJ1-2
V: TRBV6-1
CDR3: CASSEASRTYGYTF
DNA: TGTGCCAGCAGTGAAGCTTCCCGAACCTATGGCTACACCTTC

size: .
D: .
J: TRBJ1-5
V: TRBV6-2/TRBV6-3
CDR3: CASSHTKEKKNSNQPQHF
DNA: TGTGCCAGCAGCCATACCAAAGAGAAGAAGAATAGCAATCAGCCCCAGCATTTT

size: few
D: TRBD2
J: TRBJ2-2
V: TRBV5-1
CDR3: CASSLEPREATGELFF
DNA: TGCGCCAGCAGCTTGGAGCCGCGGGAGGCGACCGGGGAGCTGTTTTTT

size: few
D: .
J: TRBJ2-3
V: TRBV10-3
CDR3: CAISGQSSTDTQYF
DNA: TGTGCCATCAGTGGGCAGTCTAGCACAGATACGCAGTATTTT

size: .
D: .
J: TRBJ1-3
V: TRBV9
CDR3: CASSFTTVGSGNTIYF
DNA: TGTGCCAGCAGCTTTACTACAGTGGGCTCTGGAAACACCATATATTTT

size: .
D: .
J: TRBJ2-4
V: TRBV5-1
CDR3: CASSLSTGGKNIQYF
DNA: TGCGCCAGCAGCTTGAGTACAGGAGGTAAAAACATTCAGTACTTC

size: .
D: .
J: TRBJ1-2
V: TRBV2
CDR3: CASSVTGIGINYGYTF
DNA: TGTGCCAGCAGCGTCACAGGGATCGGGATTAACTATGGCTACACCTTC

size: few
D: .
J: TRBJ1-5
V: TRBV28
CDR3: CATGDRNQPQHF
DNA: TGTGCCACAGGGGATCGCAATCAGCCCCAGCATTTT

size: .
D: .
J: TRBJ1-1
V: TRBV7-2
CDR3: CASSRDIATEAFF
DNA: TGTGCCAGCAGCCGGGACATAGCCACTGAAGCTTTCTTT

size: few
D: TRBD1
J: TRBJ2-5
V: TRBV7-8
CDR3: CASSYDRAKETQYF
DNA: TGTGCCAGCAGCTACGACAGGGCCAAAGAGACCCAGTACTTC

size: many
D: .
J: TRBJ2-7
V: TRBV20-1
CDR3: CSARDGAGWAYEQYF
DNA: TGCAGTGCTAGAGATGGGGCGGGATGGGCCTACGAGCAGTACTTC

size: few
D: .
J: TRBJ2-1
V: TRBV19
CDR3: CASSIDKTPTANEQFF
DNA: TGTGCCAGTAGTATAGACAAAACCCCCACAGCTAATGAGCAGTTCTTC

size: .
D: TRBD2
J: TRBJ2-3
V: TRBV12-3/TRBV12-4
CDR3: CASSSTSGRDTQYF
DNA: TGTGCCAGCAGTTCGACTAGCGGGAGAGATACGCAGTATTTT

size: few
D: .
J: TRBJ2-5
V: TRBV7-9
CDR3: CASSLALRETQYF
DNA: TGTGCCAGCAGCTTAGCGTTGCGAGAGACCCAGTACTTC

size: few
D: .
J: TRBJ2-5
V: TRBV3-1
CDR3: CASSQDTAAQTQYF
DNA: TGTGCCAGCAGCCAAGATACAGCGGCACAGACCCAGTACTTC

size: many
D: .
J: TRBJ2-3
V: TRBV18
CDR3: CASSREVTDTQYF
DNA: TGTGCCAGCTCAAGGGAGGTCACAGATACGCAGTATTTT

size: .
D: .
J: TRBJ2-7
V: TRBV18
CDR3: CASSPAENPYEQYF
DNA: TGTGCCAGCTCACCAGCAGAAAACCCCTACGAGCAGTACTTC

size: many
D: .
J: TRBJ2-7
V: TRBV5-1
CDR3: CASSFAPVLGAGYEQYF
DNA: TGCGCCAGCAGCTTTGCCCCAGTCCTGGGGGCAGGCTACGAGCAGTACTTC

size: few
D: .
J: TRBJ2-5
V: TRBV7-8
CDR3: CATKHRIRGLETQYF
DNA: TGTGCCACTAAACACAGGATTCGCGGGTTAGAGACCCAGTACTTC

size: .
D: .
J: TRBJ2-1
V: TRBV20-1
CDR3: CSAPLDPRPQNEQFF
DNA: TGCAGTGCCCCGCTCGATCCCCGACCACAGAATGAGCAGTTCTTC

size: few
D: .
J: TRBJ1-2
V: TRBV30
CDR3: CAWSGKKGKVDNYGYTF
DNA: TGTGCCTGGAGTGGAAAAAAAGGCAAGGTCGATAACTATGGCTACACCTTC

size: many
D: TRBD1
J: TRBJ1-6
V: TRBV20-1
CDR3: CSATRMGQGDSPLHF
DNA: TGCAGTGCTACCCGCATGGGACAGGGGGATTCACCCCTCCACTTT

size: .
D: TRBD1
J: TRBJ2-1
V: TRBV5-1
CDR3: CASSRDRVAYNEQFF
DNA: TGCGCCAGCAGCAGGGACAGGGTAGCATACAATGAGCAGTTCTTC

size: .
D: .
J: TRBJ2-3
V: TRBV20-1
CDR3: CSAGPAGDTQYF
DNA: TGCAGTGCTGGCCCCGCAGGGGATACGCAGTATTTT

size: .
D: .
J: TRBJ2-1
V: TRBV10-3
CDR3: CAISEVDEQFF
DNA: TGTGCCATCAGTGAGGTGGATGAGCAGTTCTTC

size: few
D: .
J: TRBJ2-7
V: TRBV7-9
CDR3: CASSTQGFASEQYF
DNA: TGTGCCAGCAGCACCCAGGGGTTCGCTAGTGAGCAGTACTTC

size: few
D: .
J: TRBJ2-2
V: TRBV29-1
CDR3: CSVVSGNTGELFF
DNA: TGCAGCGTTGTTTCAGGGAACACCGGGGAGCTGTTTTTT

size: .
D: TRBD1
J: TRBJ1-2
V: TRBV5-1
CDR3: CASSPGGADGYTF
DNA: TGCGCCAGCAGCCCAGGGGGCGCCGATGGCTACACCTTC

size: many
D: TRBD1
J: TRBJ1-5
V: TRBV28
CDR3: CASSRTGAGNQPQHF
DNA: TGTGCCAGCAGCAGGACAGGGGCTGGCAATCAGCCCCAGCATTTT

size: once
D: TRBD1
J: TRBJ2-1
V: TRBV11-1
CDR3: CASSYGQGAYEQFF
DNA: TGTGCCAGCAGCTACGGACAGGGGGCTTATGAGCAGTTCTTC

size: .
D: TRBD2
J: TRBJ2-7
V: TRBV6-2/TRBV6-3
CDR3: CASKGSSGKYYEQYF
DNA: TGTGCCAGCAAGGGGTCTAGCGGGAAATACTACGAGCAGTACTTC

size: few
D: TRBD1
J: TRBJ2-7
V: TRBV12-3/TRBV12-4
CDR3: CASRQRTGAYEQYF
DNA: TGTGCCAGCAGACAAAGGACAGGCGCCTACGAGCAGTACTTC

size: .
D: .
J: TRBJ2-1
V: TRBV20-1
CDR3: CSARGGLGYEQFF
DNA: TGCAGTGCTAGAGGGGGATTAGGTTATGAGCAGTTCTTC

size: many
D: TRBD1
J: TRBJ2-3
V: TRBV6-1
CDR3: CASRSQGAPPDTQYF
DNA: TGTGCCAGCAGAAGTCAGGGGGCGCCCCCAGATACGCAGTATTTT

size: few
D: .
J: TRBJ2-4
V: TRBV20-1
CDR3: CSASPAGTFDIQYF
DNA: TGCAGTGCTAGCCCCGCCGGGACATTTGACATTCAGTACTTC

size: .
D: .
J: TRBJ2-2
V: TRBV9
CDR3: CASSGRGNTGELFF
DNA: TGTGCCAGCAGCGGCCGGGGGAACACCGGGGAGCTGTTTTTT

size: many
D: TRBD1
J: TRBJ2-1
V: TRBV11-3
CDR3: CASSKQTGAWEQFF
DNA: TGTGCCAGCAGTAAACAAACAGGGGCTTGGGAGCAGTTCTTC

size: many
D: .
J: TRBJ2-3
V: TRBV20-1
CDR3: CSASAGDTQYF
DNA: TGCAGTGCTAGTGCCGGAGATACGCAGTATTTT